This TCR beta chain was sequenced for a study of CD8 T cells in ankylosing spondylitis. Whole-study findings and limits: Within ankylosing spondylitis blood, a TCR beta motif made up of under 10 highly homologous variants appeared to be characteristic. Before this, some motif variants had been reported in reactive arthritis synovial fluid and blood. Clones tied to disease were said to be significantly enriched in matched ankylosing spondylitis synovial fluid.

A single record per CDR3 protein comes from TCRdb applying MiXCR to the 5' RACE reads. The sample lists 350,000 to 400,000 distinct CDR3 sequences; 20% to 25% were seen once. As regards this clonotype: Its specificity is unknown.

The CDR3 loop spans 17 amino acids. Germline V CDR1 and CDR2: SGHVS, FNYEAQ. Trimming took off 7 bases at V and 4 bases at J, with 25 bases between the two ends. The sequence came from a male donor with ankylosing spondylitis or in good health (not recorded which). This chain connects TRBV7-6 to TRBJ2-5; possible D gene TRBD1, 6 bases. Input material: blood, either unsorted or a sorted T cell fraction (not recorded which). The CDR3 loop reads CASTNTLGGRHPETQYF. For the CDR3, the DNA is TGTGCCAGCACAAACACATTAGGGGGACGCCACCCAGAGACCCAGTACTTC.